This T cell receptor beta chain was sequenced during a study of Graves' ophthalmopathy and Graves' hyperthyroidism. RNA transcripts served as template for amplifying TCR beta CDR3 sequences. HTBI primers served in a first-round RT-PCR, which a second-round multiplex PCR followed. TCRdb analysed the multiplex PCR reads with MiXCR anew, one entry per CDR3 protein. The repertoire consists of roughly 400,000 distinct CDR3 sequences, with roughly 18% occurring once and the leading ten covering about 1.4%. With respect to this clonotype: The antigen is unknown.

The study's findings and limits: Blood samples also showed most expanded thyroid clonotypes exceeding 0.001 frequency. Ophthalmopathy progression prediction by the model yielded a sensitivity of 60% to 71% and a specificity of under 80%.

CDR3 length: 14 residues. Germline lookup yields CDR1 KGHSH and CDR2 LQKENI. V was trimmed by 4 bases and J by 4 bases, leaving 14 bases between them. Moderate-to-severe activity, CAS ≥3, NOSPECS ≥4 and a duration under 3 months were seen in donors with ophthalmopathy. Diagnosis used clinical symptoms, serum thyroxine, TRAb, thyroid ultrasound and orbital computed tomography. V is TRBV18 and J is TRBJ2-7; D is undetermined. Specimen: peripheral blood. This receptor was taken from a woman under 30 with Graves' ophthalmopathy. CDR3 bases: TGTGCCAGCTCACTTAGGACCGATGGGTACGAGCAGTACTTC. Amino acids: CASSLRTDGYEQYF. The whole variable domain, remainder taken from reference TRBV18 and TRBJ2-7, is NAGVMQNPRHLVRRRGQEARLRCSPMKGHSHVYWYRQLPEEGLKFMVYLQKENIIDESGMPKERFSAEFPKEGPSILRIQQVVRGDSAAYFCASSLRTDGYEQYFGPGTRLTVT.